This passage covers 10 T cell receptor beta chains from one sample sequenced in a study of cytomegalovirus exposure and HLA in healthy donors. Primers included in the PCR were 60 Vbeta and 13 Jbeta primers. TCRdb's copy holds only in-frame clones and misses some; the assay was immunoSEQ multiplex PCR. The sample shows around 67,000 clones, 75% to 80% of them seen only once. Material for sequencing was PBMCs. These receptors all stem from a young man in good health and CMV-seropositive.

The J gene is TRBJ1-6, the V gene TRBV30; 9 bases agree with TRBD1. V was pared by 8 bases and J by 7 bases, with 6 bases of the junction left unmatched. The CDR3 length is 13 residues. Per the germline V gene, CDR1 is GTSNPN and CDR2 is SVGIG (reference sequence). In DNA, the CDR3 is TGTGCCACCCAGGGACAGGGCAATTCACCCCTCCACTTT. Translation: CATQGQGNSPLHF.

This rearrangement joins TRBV7-6 to TRBJ2-1; 8 bases map to TRBD2. V was pared by 5 bases and J by 5 bases, with 5 bases of the junction left unmatched. The CDR3 runs 14 residues. Germline V CDR1 and CDR2: SGHVS, FNYEAQ. CDR3 residues: CASSPTAGDNEQFF. The CDR3 DNA is TGTGCCAGCAGCCCAACAGCGGGGGACAATGAGCAGTTCTTC.

The chain recombines TRBV6-5 with TRBJ1-1; D unresolved. The CDR3 has 15 residues. Germline lookup yields CDR1 MNHEY and CDR2 SVGAGI. Trimming removed 0 bases at V and 0 bases at J, with 8 bases between. CDR3 sequence (DNA): TGTGCCAGCAGTTACTCGAAGTACTTGAACACTGAAGCTTTCTTT. Its protein is CASSYSKYLNTEAFF.

The rearrangement links TRBV7-8 to TRBJ2-7; D remains ambiguous. CDR3 length: 14 amino acids. Trimming stripped 0 bases from V and 0 bases from J, with 6 bases between. Germline CDR1 is SGHVS and CDR2 is FQNEAQ. The CDR3 nucleotides read TGTGCCAGCAGCTTAGCCGGGTCCTCCTACGAGCAGTACTTC. This gives the protein CASSLAGSSYEQYF. The whole variable domain, remainder taken from reference TRBV7-8 and TRBJ2-7, is GAGVSQSPRYKVAKRGQDVALRCDPISGHVSLFWYQQALGQGPEFLTYFQNEAQLDKSGLPSDRFFAERPEGSVSTLKIQRTQQEDSAVYLCASSLAGSSYEQYFGPGTRLTVT.

The chain joins TRBV6-5 to TRBJ1-1; 9 bases fit TRBD1. With V trimmed by 5 bases and J by 10 bases, 5 bases remained unmatched. The V gene's germline CDR1 is MNHEY and CDR2 SVGAGI. The CDR3 totals 12 residues. The CDR3 protein is CASSRDRAVAFF. CDR3 bases: TGTGCCAGCAGTAGGGACAGGGCCGTAGCTTTCTTT.

V and J are TRBV4-1 and TRBJ1-6; D gene ambiguous. V was clipped by 2 bases and J by 5 bases, with 13 bases between them. CDR3 length equals 16 residues. Germline V gives CDR1 MGHRA, CDR2 YSYEKL. DNA of the CDR3: TGCGCCAGCAGCCAAAGTACGGTTACCAATAATTCACCCCTCCACTTT. This sequence encodes CASSQSTVTNNSPLHF.

This chain connects TRBV25-1 to TRBJ2-1; TRBD1 agrees at 9 bases. After removal of 2 bases from V and 8 bases from J, the junction contained 7 bases not matched to a gene. The CDR3 extends over 15 amino acids. Germline V lookup: CDR1 MGHDK, CDR2 SYGVNS. CDR3 DNA sequence: TGTGCCAGCAGTGAAGAAGAGGACAGGGGTCATGAGCAGTTCTTC. This sequence encodes CASSEEEDRGHEQFF.

The DNA for the CDR3 is TGTGCCAGCAGCTATGACAGGAACACTGAAGCTTTCTTT. It yields the protein CASSYDRNTEAFF. The genes are TRBV6-1 and TRBJ1-1; maybe TRBD1 (5 bases). Germline CDR1 reads MNHNS; CDR2 reads SASEGT. V lost 6 bases to trimming and J lost 1 base, with 9 bases between them. There are 13 residues in the CDR3.

The chain joins TRBV30 to TRBJ1-1; 7 positions match TRBD1. J was trimmed by 0 bases and V by 2 bases; bases with no gene match: 6. The CDR3 is 15 amino acids. The germline V gene has CDR1 GTSNPN and CDR2 SVGIG (reference sequence). Here the CDR3 reads CAWSTSGTVNTEAFF. The CDR3 DNA follows: TGTGCCTGGAGTACCTCCGGGACAGTGAACACTGAAGCTTTCTTT. Full variable domain (outside the CDR3, taken from reference TRBV30 and TRBJ1-1): SQTIHQWPATLVQPVGSPLSLECTVEGTSNPNLYWYRQAAGRGLQLLFYSVGIGQISSEVPQNLSASRPQDRQFILSSKKLLLSDSGFYLCAWSTSGTVNTEAFFGQGTRLTVV.

The chain has TRBV30 and TRBJ2-7, with TRBD2 matching 7 bases. The CDR3 loop spans 11 amino acids. V shed 1 base and J 6 bases; nucleotides not matched to a gene: 0. Germline CDR1 reads GTSNPN; CDR2 reads SVGIG (reference sequence). The CDR3 DNA reads TGTGCCTGGAGTGCGGGGGGCGAGCAGTACTTC. Translating it yields CAWSAGGEQYF. The full variable domain, its missing parts supplied by reference TRBV30 and TRBJ2-7, is SQTIHQWPATLVQPVGSPLSLECTVEGTSNPNLYWYRQAAGRGLQLLFYSVGIGQISSEVPQNLSASRPQDRQFILSSKKLLLSDSGFYLCAWSAGGEQYFGPGTRLTVT.